A selection of T cell receptor beta chains follows, all from one sample in a study of identical twins. One entry per CDR3 protein results from TCRdb running MiXCR on the 5' RACE reads. The sample has some 690,000 distinct CDR3 sequences, 21% seen once; the top ten hold 4.3%. These sequences were also reported in another study, on T cells expressing NK-cell markers.

Sequenced material: PBMCs. The receptors were gathered from a woman younger than 35 in good health. The CDR3 runs from the conserved cysteine through the conserved F or W. The D gene is left open where the match is weak. Some rows have no size entry. The others give once, few or many, or a class for an expanded clone.

v_gene	j_gene	d_gene	abundance	CDR3aa	CDR3nt
TRBV9	TRBJ2-3	-	-	CASSVSPHTNTDTQYF	TGTGCCAGCAGCGTATCCCCCCATACAAACACAGATACGCAGTATTTT
TRBV10-3	TRBJ1-1	-	-	CAISESGQPERNTEAFF	TGTGCCATCAGTGAGTCAGGACAGCCCGAACGGAACACTGAAGCTTTCTTT
TRBV5-1	TRBJ2-1	-	-	CASSLANGNEQFF	TGCGCCAGCAGCTTAGCGAATGGTAATGAGCAGTTCTTC
TRBV6-6	TRBJ2-1	-	-	CASSIQDNEQFF	TGTGCCAGCAGCATCCAAGACAATGAGCAGTTCTTC
TRBV5-1	TRBJ2-7	TRBD1	few	CASSQDPPGQGTNEQYF	TGCGCCAGCAGCCAAGATCCCCCGGGACAGGGAACGAACGAGCAGTACTTC
TRBV20-1	TRBJ1-2	-	-	CSANPIYYGYTF	TGCAGTGCTAACCCTATTTACTATGGCTACACCTTC
TRBV7-2	TRBJ2-7	TRBD2	few	CASSLAASGGASYEQYF	TGTGCCAGCAGCTTAGCTGCCAGCGGGGGGGCCTCCTACGAGCAGTACTTC
TRBV10-1	TRBJ2-3	-	-	CASMGDSPDTQYF	TGCGCCAGCATGGGGGACTCCCCAGATACGCAGTATTTT
TRBV15	TRBJ2-1	TRBD2	few	CATSTRLAGGWDEQFF	TGTGCCACCAGCACCAGGCTAGCGGGGGGGTGGGATGAGCAGTTCTTC
TRBV5-1	TRBJ2-5	-	-	CASSIDRQETQYF	TGCGCCAGCAGCATCGACAGGCAAGAGACCCAGTACTTC
TRBV29-1	TRBJ1-2	-	-	CSVEADSNYGYTF	TGCAGCGTTGAGGCTGACAGCAACTATGGCTACACCTTC
TRBV12-3/TRBV12-4	TRBJ2-2	-	many	CASSLEGSGAGELFF	TGTGCCAGCAGTTTAGAGGGAAGTGGGGCCGGGGAGCTGTTTTTT
TRBV20-1	TRBJ2-3	TRBD2	many	CSAGTSGSRGTDTQYF	TGCAGTGCTGGGACTAGCGGGAGTCGGGGCACAGATACGCAGTATTTT
TRBV12-3/TRBV12-4	TRBJ2-7	-	few	CASSSPPVGTYEQYF	TGTGCCAGCAGTTCGCCCCCCGTTGGTACCTACGAGCAGTACTTC
TRBV7-9	TRBJ2-7	-	-	CASSLGADYEQYF	TGTGCCAGCAGCCTCGGGGCCGACTACGAGCAGTACTTC
TRBV12-3/TRBV12-4	TRBJ2-7	-	-	CASSQDEWGEYF	TGTGCCAGCAGCCAGGACGAGTGGGGGGAGTACTTC